The subject of this entry is one T cell receptor beta chain. Which antigen it targets is not known. Within one base of it there is no much larger clone, and no base qualities were kept. From the germline V gene, CDR1 is ENHRY and CDR2 is SYGVKD. Trimming removed 4 bases from V and 3 bases from J; the gene matches leave 3 bases unexplained. CDR3 length: 13 amino acids, cysteine to phenylalanine. Of all the DNA, just the CDR3 is kept, 39 bases in frame from base 1. Library construction relied on the immunoSEQ multiplex PCR assay. TCRdb stores this immuneACCESS table with in-frame sequences only. Part of the clones is absent; in the studies checked, under half of the shortfall reflects unresolved V genes, and no reason is known for the rest. This sample comprises approximately 75,000 clones, roughly 92% of them detected only once. 0.41% of the sample comes from the top ten. The data derive from a study of technical replicates of blood from a handful of donors (dated 2017 in TCRdb).

Specimen: T cells isolated from PBMCs. This receptor was identified in a human donor in good health. This chain is built from TRBV10-3 and TRBJ2-7; 7 middle bases align to TRBD1. CDR3 sequence: CAISGGTVYEQYF. The sequence in DNA is TGTGCCATCAGTGGGGGGACAGTCTACGAGCAGTACTTC.